What follows describes a single T cell receptor beta chain. These data come from a study of patients and donors after allogeneic stem cell transplantation. One entry per CDR3 protein, called by TCRdb with MiXCR from the RT-PCR reads. In the table there are 390,000 or so distinct CDR3 sequences, around 15% of which are singletons. Germline V gene lookup returns CDR1 KGHDR and CDR2 SFDVKD. The CDR3 runs to 13 residues. Trimming left V 5 bases short and J 5 bases short, with 11 bases between. The TCR sequence derives from a human donor who was either an allogeneic HSCT recipient or a stem cell or donor lymphocyte infusion donor (not recorded which). It is not recorded whose cells these are; they may come from a transplant donor. The chain couples TRBV24-1 to TRBJ2-5; D perhaps matches TRBD2 (5 bases). The material sequenced was blood, either unsorted or a sorted T cell fraction (not recorded which). Written as DNA, the CDR3 is TGTGCCACCAGTGCGGGGAAGGTTGAGACCCAGTACTTC. This sequence encodes CATSAGKVETQYF.